The T cell receptor (beta chain) described here comes from a study of shared clonotypes between healthy human individuals. General study findings and limits: The four-donor shared clonotypes exceeded non-shared clonotypes in generation probability, with non-shared ones scoring lower.

Clones were read by immunoSEQ multiplex PCR, and TCRdb kept only the in-frame ones, dropping some. The sample shows some 2,100,000 clones, 93% of them seen only once. Trimming took 1 base from V and 4 from J, leaving 11 bases between them. Germline assignment: CDR1 SEHNR and CDR2 FQNEAQ (reference sequence). This CDR3 has 15 amino acids. CD45RO-negative cells were positively selected for CCR7, leaving out terminally differentiated effector memory CD45RA+ cells. All the donors were Caucasian adults who lived in Nashville, Tennessee. Comments on this clone: As yet, its antigen is unknown.

This clonotype was obtained from a man between 18 and 29 years old in good health. Some clones in this sample may be carry-over from other donors' samples. Sequencing was carried out using naive CD8+ T cells from PBMCs. The J gene is TRBJ2-1, the V gene TRBV7-9; no clear D gene. CDR3 in DNA: TGTGCCAGCAGCTTAGTGGAGTTAGAGTACAATGAGCAGTTCTTC. Amino acids: CASSLVELEYNEQFF.